The 32 T cell receptor beta chains presented below share a single source sample, sequenced in a study of blood T cell repertoires in COVID-19. Profiling relied on immunoSEQ multiplex PCR, and the TCRdb table lists in-frame clones only, not all of them. Found here are about 390,000 clones, roughly 89% of them singletons; the top ten hold around 10%. The sample comprised PBMCs or T cells enriched from blood (not recorded which). Receptor source: a woman between 45 and 65 years old who had recovered from COVID-19.

V usage is TRBV4-1 and J usage is TRBJ1-6; weak D call: TRBD1 (5 bases). CDR3 length equals 17 residues. V lost 0 bases and J lost 10, with 19 bases in between. In germline, CDR1 is MGHRA, CDR2 YSYEKL. CDR3 sequence reads: CASSQDLGGGIRSPLHF. CDR3 coding DNA: TGCGCCAGCAGCCAAGATCTTGGGGGGGGAATTCGATCACCCCTCCACTTT.

This clone was detected only a few times. V gene TRBV5-1 combines with J gene TRBJ1-4, with TRBD1 identical over 7 bases. The V gene's germline CDR1 is SGHRS and CDR2 YFSETQ. The CDR3 covers 15 residues. Germline trimming cut 4 bases from V and 5 bases from J; bases unmatched to any gene: 8. CDR3 coding DNA: TGCGCCAGCAGCCCGGGACAGACGGCAAATGAAAAACTGTTTTTT. Translating it yields CASSPGQTANEKLFF.

The CDR3 nucleotides read TGTGCCAGCAGTCAATACGGACAAGAGGAAGAAAAACTGTTTTTT. Translation: CASSQYGQEEEKLFF. The chain uses TRBV27 and TRBJ1-4; weak D call: TRBD1 (5 bases). Germline CDR1 is MNHEY and CDR2 is SMNVEV (reference sequence). V was clipped by 5 bases and J by 8 bases, with 18 bases between them. There are 15 residues in the CDR3.

The chain couples TRBV19 to TRBJ1-5; 7 nucleotides align to TRBD1. V lost 6 bases, J lost 0 bases, and 5 bases stayed unmatched. This CDR3 region has 15 residues. Germline V gives CDR1 LNHDA, CDR2 SQIVND (reference sequence). As DNA, the CDR3 is TGTGCCAGTAGCGACAGGGCGTATAGCAATCAGCCCCAGCATTTT. Translation: CASSDRAYSNQPQHF.

V gene TRBV13 combines with J gene TRBJ1-1; D is uncertain. Germline V gene sequence: CDR1 PRHDT, CDR2 FYEKMQ (reference sequence). Trimming left V 4 bases short and J 5 bases short, with 17 bases between. There are 15 residues in the CDR3. In DNA form, the CDR3 reads TGTGCCAGCAGCTCCCGGGAGGGAGGTTGGACTGAAGCTTTCTTT. Its translation is CASSSREGGWTEAFF.

The V call is TRBV5-4, the J call TRBJ1-6; a possible D gene is TRBD1 (6 bases). V lost 4 bases and J lost 9, with 17 bases in between. The CDR3 has 15 residues. CDR1 SGHNT and CDR2 YYREEE come from the germline V gene (reference sequence). The CDR3 bases are TGTGCCAGCAGCCTAACAGGGCCGGGGGGTTCACCCCTCCACTTT. Translating gives CASSLTGPGGSPLHF.

The DNA for the CDR3 is TGCGCCAGCAGCTTGGGGGACAGGGATATTGCTGAAGCTTTCTTT. Protein product: CASSLGDRDIAEAFF. The chain uses TRBV5-1 and TRBJ1-1; 9 bases line up with TRBD1. V dropped 0 bases and J dropped 6; count of bases not matched to a gene: 6. Germline CDR1 is SGHRS and CDR2 is YFSETQ. CDR3 length equals 15 residues.

The gene calls are TRBV19 and TRBJ2-3; TRBD2 is a possible D gene (6 bases). Trimming pared 6 bases from V and 4 bases from J, leaving 14 bases between. The CDR3 is made up of 14 amino acids. Germline loops: CDR1 LNHDA, CDR2 SQIVND (reference sequence). The CDR3 spells CASSTTSVADTQYF. The CDR3 bases are TGTGCCAGTAGCACGACTAGTGTCGCAGATACGCAGTATTTT.

This chain links TRBV30 with TRBJ2-5; D possibly corresponds to TRBD2 (6 bases). Trimming pared 1 base from V and 5 bases from J, leaving 17 bases between. Germline values: CDR1 GTSNPN, CDR2 SVGIG (reference sequence). This CDR3 is built from 15 residues. The CDR3: CAWSAARAGGETQYF. As DNA, the CDR3 is TGTGCCTGGAGTGCTGCCCGAGCTGGAGGGGAGACCCAGTACTTC.

This chain uses TRBV5-5 with TRBJ1-1; 7 bases fit TRBD1. Trimming removed 2 bases from V and 4 bases from J; junction bases left unmatched: 11. Germline CDR1 is SGHKS and CDR2 is YYEKEE (reference sequence). The CDR3 runs 16 residues. The CDR3: CASSLEIDRVGTEAFF. The CDR3 DNA is TGTGCCAGCAGCTTAGAAATTGACAGGGTCGGCACTGAAGCTTTCTTT.

The rearrangement links TRBV27 to TRBJ2-7; 9 nucleotides line up with TRBD1. CDR1 and CDR2 (germline): MNHEY, SMNVEV (reference sequence). Unmatched junction bases numbered 5, after V lost 7 bases and J lost 4 bases. The CDR3 is 13 residues long. CDR3 nucleotides: TGTGCCAGCAAGCACAGGGGGCAGTACGAGCAGTACTTC. This sequence encodes CASKHRGQYEQYF.

The chain joins TRBV4-1 to TRBJ2-7; D might be TRBD2 (5 bases). The CDR3 contains 16 residues. V was trimmed by 3 bases and J by 2 bases, leaving 17 bases between them. Germline V lookup: CDR1 MGHRA, CDR2 YSYEKL. The CDR3 loop is CASSQSLTAGAYEQYF. CDR3 DNA sequence: TGCGCCAGCAGCCAGTCTCTCACAGCCGGGGCCTACGAGCAGTACTTC.

The CDR3 nucleotides are TGTGCCAGCAGCGTAGGAGGGCAGGATTCACCCCTCCACTTT. Protein sequence: CASSVGGQDSPLHF. This chain joins TRBV9 and TRBJ1-6; no clear D gene. V was shortened by 0 bases and J by 8 bases, with 9 bases between the two germline ends. Germline-derived CDR1 and CDR2 are SGDLS and YYNGEE. This CDR3 contains 14 residues.

V usage is TRBV19 and J usage is TRBJ1-1, with no clear D. The germline V gene encodes CDR1 LNHDA and CDR2 SQIVND (reference sequence). Trimming left V 4 bases short and J 1 base short, with 16 bases between. The CDR3 is 16 amino acids. CDR3 DNA sequence: TGTGCCAGTAGTACGGGAATTTCGAGAGGGAACACTGAAGCTTTCTTT. Protein product: CASSTGISRGNTEAFF. The entire variable domain, with the rest obtained from reference TRBV19 and TRBJ1-1, is as follows: DGGITQSPKYLFRKEGQNVTLSCEQNLNHDAMYWYRQDPGQGLRLIYYSQIVNDFQKGDIAEGYSVSREKKESFPLTVTSAQKNPTAFYLCASSTGISRGNTEAFFGQGTRLTVV.

The chain joins TRBV4-1 to TRBJ1-6, with 7 bases fitting TRBD1. The V gene end was trimmed by 5 bases and the J gene end by 8 bases; junction bases not matched to a gene: 3. The CDR3 runs 13 residues. Germline V CDR1 and CDR2: MGHRA, YSYEKL. DNA for the CDR3: TGCGCCAGCAGCAGGGGGCGGGATTCACCCCTCCACTTT. Its translation is CASSRGRDSPLHF.

This sequence joins TRBV6-2 or TRBV6-3 and TRBJ1-5; no firm D call. The length of the CDR3 is 14 residues. The V gene's germline CDR1 is MNHEY and CDR2 SVGEGT. The V end lost 5 bases, the J end lost 4 bases, and 12 bases lay between the germline ends. This chain's CDR3 is CASSHPEPNQPQHF. Written as DNA, the CDR3 is TGTGCCAGCAGTCACCCAGAACCGAATCAGCCCCAGCATTTT.

The V gene is TRBV27, the J gene TRBJ2-7; the D gene is possibly TRBD1 (5 bases). Germline CDR1 reads MNHEY; CDR2 reads SMNVEV (reference sequence). The CDR3 is made up of 14 amino acids. Trimming left V 3 bases short and J 7 bases short, with 16 bases between. The CDR3 bases are TGTGCCAGCAGTTTTTTGGACAACCTGCAGGAGCAGTACTTC. It translates to CASSFLDNLQEQYF.

The chain recombines TRBV30 with TRBJ1-1, with D maybe TRBD1 (6 bases). The germline gives CDR1 GTSNPN, CDR2 SVGIG (reference sequence). Trimming cost V 6 bases and J 1 base, with 18 bases left between them. The CDR3 consists of 15 residues. CDR3 protein: CACKFRGTRNTEAFF. The CDR3 DNA sequence: TGTGCCTGCAAATTCAGGGGCACCAGGAACACTGAAGCTTTCTTT.

The chain recombines TRBV19 with TRBJ1-2, with TRBD1 identical over 9 bases. Looked up from germline, CDR1 is LNHDA and CDR2 is SQIVND (reference sequence). The CDR3 totals 11 residues. Trimming removed 6 bases from V and 13 bases from J; junction bases left unmatched: 6. The CDR3 is CASSPGTGPTF. The CDR3 DNA reads as TGTGCCAGTAGCCCAGGGACAGGGCCCACCTTC.

The chain links TRBV7-3 to TRBJ2-2; 7 bases align to TRBD1. Looked up from germline, CDR1 is SGHTA and CDR2 is FQGTGA. J was trimmed by 4 bases and V by 5 bases; bases with no gene match: 10. The CDR3 totals 16 residues. CDR3 protein: CASSPGQPLGTGELFF. The CDR3 DNA follows: TGTGCCAGCAGCCCGGGACAGCCCTTGGGCACCGGGGAGCTGTTTTTT. The full variable domain, rest sourced from reference TRBV7-3 and TRBJ2-2, is GAGVSQTPSNKVTEKGKYVELRCDPISGHTALYWYRQSLGQGPEFLIYFQGTGAADDSGLPNDRFFAVRPEGSVSTLKIQRTERGDSAVYLCASSPGQPLGTGELFFGEGSRLTVL.

This chain joins TRBV27 and TRBJ2-6; D is undetermined. Germline V CDR1 and CDR2: MNHEY, SMNVEV (reference sequence). Trimming removed 5 bases from V and 4 bases from J, with 15 bases in between. CDR3 length equals 16 residues. This CDR3 reads CASSPIGGAGANVLTF. CDR3 bases: TGTGCCAGCAGTCCGATCGGCGGTGCCGGGGCCAACGTCCTGACTTTC.

The rearrangement joins TRBV12-3 or TRBV12-4 to TRBJ2-7; unclear D gene. V was cut by 3 bases and J by 2 bases, with 8 bases left in between. The CDR3 runs 13 residues. The CDR3 sequence: CASSLSGAYEQYF. CDR3 DNA sequence: TGTGCCAGCAGTTTGTCCGGAGCCTACGAGCAGTACTTC.

This clone was seen a handful of times. The rearrangement links TRBV28 to TRBJ1-1, with 7 bases that match TRBD1. Trimming cost V 7 bases and J 4 bases; bases outside gene matches: 12. The CDR3 totals 15 residues. Germline lookup yields CDR1 MDHEN and CDR2 SYDVKM. The CDR3 loop is CASTVGPQGGTEAFF. The CDR3 DNA follows: TGTGCCAGCACCGTGGGTCCTCAGGGGGGCACTGAAGCTTTCTTT.

The chain joins TRBV6-2 or TRBV6-3 to TRBJ1-5; D uncertain. The CDR3 extends over 13 amino acids. V was pared by 0 bases and J by 3 bases, with 3 bases between. CDR1 and CDR2 (germline): MNHEY, SVGEGT. DNA of the CDR3: TGTGCCAGCAGTTACTCACACAATCAGCCCCAGCATTTT. Protein product: CASSYSHNQPQHF.

This chain joins TRBV6-5 and TRBJ2-2, with D maybe TRBD1 (7 bases). This CDR3 is 15 amino acids long. V gave up 5 bases and J gave up 1 base, with 11 bases separating them. Germline V gene lookup returns CDR1 MNHEY and CDR2 SVGAGI. CDR3 protein: CASSPRGVNTGELFF. The DNA of the CDR3 is TGTGCCAGCAGTCCCAGGGGGGTGAACACCGGGGAGCTGTTTTTT.

This chain links TRBV23-1 with TRBJ1-6; possible D gene TRBD1, 5 bases. TRBV23-1 carries the ORF label, with uncertain function. The CDR3 sequence is 16 residues long. The V end lost 0 bases, the J end lost 7 bases, and 13 bases lay between the germline ends. The CDR3: CASSQSRGGENSPLHF. In DNA form, the CDR3 reads TGCGCCAGCAGTCAATCGAGGGGAGGTGAGAATTCACCCCTCCACTTT.

The V call is TRBV3-1 (or the pseudogene TRBV3-2), the J call TRBJ1-1; D perhaps matches TRBD1 (5 bases). V lost 4 bases and J lost 1, with 7 bases in between. The germline V gene has CDR1 LGHDT and CDR2 YNNKEL (reference sequence). There are 13 residues in the CDR3. The CDR3 region has the DNA TGTGCCAGCAGCCCCAGGGCGAACACTGAAGCTTTCTTT. It codes for CASSPRANTEAFF.

The chain combines TRBV4-1 with TRBJ2-1; the match to TRBD1 covers 8 bases. The CDR3 is made up of 16 amino acids. Per the germline V gene, CDR1 is MGHRA and CDR2 is YSYEKL. The junction had 4 bases not matched to a gene; V was cut back by 0 bases and J by 3 bases. The CDR3 sequence: CASSQDQGAVYNEQFF. The CDR3 DNA reads TGCGCCAGCAGCCAAGATCAGGGGGCAGTCTACAATGAGCAGTTCTTC.

V gene TRBV12-3 or TRBV12-4 combines with J gene TRBJ1-1; a weak D match, TRBD1 (6 bases). The CDR3 contains 13 residues. Trimming stripped 6 bases from V and 5 bases from J, with 13 bases between. The CDR3 is CASSLTGRTEAFF. CDR3 coding DNA: TGTGCCAGCAGCCTGACAGGACGGACTGAAGCTTTCTTT.

The chain combines TRBV7-9 with TRBJ1-2, with 8 bases identical to TRBD1. V was pared by 6 bases and J by 4 bases, with 19 bases of the junction left unmatched. CDR3 size: 18 residues. The V gene's germline CDR1 is SEHNR and CDR2 FQNEAQ (reference sequence). CDR3 region: CASSRDRSTTLWGYGYTF. CDR3 in DNA: TGTGCCAGCAGTCGGGACAGGTCTACGACCTTGTGGGGCTATGGCTACACCTTC.

The chain couples TRBV6-5 to TRBJ2-7; D might be TRBD1 (6 bases). Trimming left V 0 bases short and J 3 bases short, with 9 bases between. This CDR3 is 14 amino acids long. CDR1 MNHEY and CDR2 SVGAGI come from the germline V gene. The CDR3, as DNA: TGTGCCAGCAGTTACTCGACAGGCTACTACGAGCAGTACTTC. Protein sequence: CASSYSTGYYEQYF.

The chain couples TRBV4-1 to TRBJ2-5; 12 bases line up with TRBD2. The CDR3 covers 16 residues. Germline trimming cut 2 bases from V and 0 bases from J; bases unmatched to any gene: 1. Germline CDR1 is MGHRA and CDR2 is YSYEKL. CDR3 sequence reads: CASSQRLAGDQETQYF. The DNA for the CDR3 is TGCGCCAGCAGCCAACGACTAGCGGGGGACCAAGAGACCCAGTACTTC.